The sample holds many counts of the clone carrying this T cell receptor beta chain. This sample was included in a study of T cells in Graves' hyperthyroidism and ophthalmopathy. Graves' hyperthyroidism was deemed stable given no ophthalmopathy progression within 18 months. These patients, aged 18 to 65, had recently diagnosed hyperthyroidism lasting under 2 months. Diagnosing involved the use of clinical symptoms, serum thyroxine and TRAb, thyroid ultrasound and orbital computed tomography. Unmatched junction bases numbered 14, after V lost 8 bases and J lost 0 bases. The CDR3 contains 17 residues. TCR beta CDR3 sequences were amplified from RNA transcripts. When the TCR CDR3 underwent first-round RT-PCR, the HTBI primer set was used. MiXCR, run by TCRdb on the multiplex PCR reads, gives a single entry per CDR3 protein. The table includes 300,000 to 450,000 distinct CDR3 sequences, 14% detected once.

The genes are TRBV12-3 or TRBV12-4 and TRBJ2-3; 7 bases line up with TRBD2. The source is a woman aged 60-70 years with Graves' hyperthyroidism. Input material: blood. CDR3 protein: CASQPIKSGISTDTQYF. In DNA form, the CDR3 reads TGTGCCAGCCAACCAATCAAAAGCGGGATAAGCACAGATACGCAGTATTTT.